This TCR beta chain was recorded in a study of blood T cells in healthy people across ages. Study outcomes and limitations: Estimates of diversity drawn from one million T cells were considered underestimates.

There were healthy Caucasian individuals from Russia, aged about 6 to 100, serving as donors. The CDR3 is 16 residues long. V shed 0 bases and J 6 bases; nucleotides not matched to a gene: 11. The germline CDR1 and CDR2 sequences are DFQATT and SNEGSKA (reference sequence). Alongside a J-beta primer mix, a sample-barcoded 5' primer served in a second PCR lasting 7 to 11 cycles. MiXCR was run by TCRdb on the 5' RACE reads, yielding one entry per CDR3 protein. The data hold roughly 700,000 distinct CDR3 sequences, with just under 25% observed a single time. In regard to this clonotype: Its matching antigen is unknown.

This sample also belongs to another study, concerning T cells of mothers and their children. Per that paper: A few healthy Caucasian mothers and their six children donated. Maternal samples each gave over 8 million TCR beta CDR3 reads, and child samples some 2.8 million each.

This TCR came from a boy between 5 and 17 years old in good health. The J gene is TRBJ1-5, the V gene TRBV20-1; 7 bases match TRBD1. The specimen sequenced was blood. The CDR3 loop reads CSARDRNRGRGQPQHF. CDR3 in DNA: TGCAGTGCTAGAGATAGGAACAGGGGAAGAGGTCAGCCCCAGCATTTT.